Listed below are T cell receptor beta chains from one sample, sequenced in a study of blood T cell repertoires in COVID-19. Sequencing was performed with immunoSEQ multiplex PCR; in TCRdb, only in-frame clones are kept and a portion is missing. The sample records around 97,000 clones, more than 80% being singletons. The sample consisted of peripheral blood. The source of these receptors is a woman in her sixties or seventies with acute or convalescent COVID-19. Both conserved end residues are part of each CDR3. The D gene is left open where the match is weak. Size is stated for part of the rows, as once, few or many counts, or as a class when the clone is expanded.

d_gene: TRBD1
abundance: -
j_gene: TRBJ1-5
v_gene: TRBV19
CDR3aa: CASSITQGAHQPQHF
CDR3nt: TGTGCCAGTAGTATCACACAGGGGGCACATCAGCCCCAGCATTTT

d_gene: -
abundance: -
j_gene: TRBJ1-1
v_gene: TRBV29-1
CDR3aa: CSVERAGAEAFF
CDR3nt: TGCAGCGTTGAGAGGGCTGGGGCTGAAGCTTTCTTT

d_gene: TRBD1
abundance: -
j_gene: TRBJ1-3
v_gene: TRBV4-2
CDR3aa: CASSQGTGLDTIYF
CDR3nt: TGTGCCAGCAGCCAAGGGACAGGGCTAGACACCATATATTTT

d_gene: TRBD1
abundance: -
j_gene: TRBJ1-1
v_gene: TRBV29-1
CDR3aa: CSVRGQRYDTEAFF
CDR3nt: TGCAGCGTGAGGGGGCAGAGATATGACACTGAAGCTTTCTTT

d_gene: -
abundance: -
j_gene: TRBJ1-3
v_gene: TRBV28
CDR3aa: CASSWQAGNTIYF
CDR3nt: TGTGCCAGCAGTTGGCAGGCTGGAAACACCATATATTTT

d_gene: TRBD1
abundance: -
j_gene: TRBJ2-4
v_gene: TRBV5-4
CDR3aa: CASSWDRLASDIQYF
CDR3nt: TGTGCCAGCAGCTGGGACAGGCTAGCTTCTGACATTCAGTACTTC

d_gene: -
abundance: -
j_gene: TRBJ2-5
v_gene: TRBV19
CDR3aa: CASSPGFYETQYF
CDR3nt: TGTGCCAGTTCCCCGGGGTTCTATGAGACCCAGTACTTC

d_gene: -
abundance: -
j_gene: TRBJ1-1
v_gene: TRBV3-1/TRBV3-2
CDR3aa: CASSQDLGGNTEAFF
CDR3nt: TGTGCCAGCAGCCAAGATCTTGGCGGGAACACTGAAGCTTTCTTT

d_gene: -
abundance: -
j_gene: TRBJ1-2
v_gene: TRBV9
CDR3aa: CASSVVPGGRDYGYTF
CDR3nt: TGTGCCAGCAGCGTAGTCCCCGGCGGGAGGGACTATGGCTACACCTTC

d_gene: TRBD1
abundance: -
j_gene: TRBJ2-1
v_gene: TRBV6-5
CDR3aa: CASSRDRWVNEQFF
CDR3nt: TGTGCCAGCAGCCGGGACAGGTGGGTCAATGAGCAGTTCTTC

d_gene: -
abundance: -
j_gene: TRBJ1-1
v_gene: TRBV19
CDR3aa: CASSLSLLSYTEAFF
CDR3nt: TGTGCCAGTAGTCTCAGTCTGTTATCGTACACTGAAGCTTTCTTT

d_gene: -
abundance: -
j_gene: TRBJ1-1
v_gene: TRBV2
CDR3aa: CASNRDKNTEAFF
CDR3nt: TGTGCCAGCAACCGGGACAAGAACACTGAAGCTTTCTTT

d_gene: -
abundance: -
j_gene: TRBJ2-4
v_gene: TRBV14
CDR3aa: CASSHQLALEAQQKNIQYF
CDR3nt: TGTGCCAGCAGCCATCAACTAGCCCTAGAAGCACAACAGAAAAACATTCAGTACTTC

d_gene: -
abundance: -
j_gene: TRBJ2-1
v_gene: TRBV29-1
CDR3aa: CSVIGAPNNYNEQFF
CDR3nt: TGCAGCGTTATCGGAGCCCCGAATAATTACAATGAGCAGTTCTTC

d_gene: -
abundance: -
j_gene: TRBJ1-1
v_gene: TRBV27
CDR3aa: CASSLSTGRTEAFF
CDR3nt: TGTGCCAGCAGTTTATCGACGGGGAGGACTGAAGCTTTCTTT

d_gene: TRBD1
abundance: -
j_gene: TRBJ1-5
v_gene: TRBV2
CDR3aa: CASSDGQVFGEPQHF
CDR3nt: TGTGCCAGCAGTGATGGACAGGTTTTCGGGGAGCCCCAGCATTTT

d_gene: TRBD2
abundance: -
j_gene: TRBJ2-3
v_gene: TRBV4-2
CDR3aa: CASSRQAGGPEDTQYF
CDR3nt: TGTGCCAGCAGCCGTCAAGCGGGAGGGCCTGAAGATACGCAGTATTTT

d_gene: TRBD1
abundance: -
j_gene: TRBJ1-1
v_gene: TRBV30
CDR3aa: CAWSVGTGFGMNTEAFF
CDR3nt: TGTGCCTGGAGTGTAGGGACAGGTTTTGGGATGAACACTGAAGCTTTCTTT

d_gene: -
abundance: -
j_gene: TRBJ2-3
v_gene: TRBV6-2/TRBV6-3
CDR3aa: CASSFHRGTDTQYF
CDR3nt: TGTGCCAGCAGTTTCCACCGGGGCACAGATACGCAGTATTTT

d_gene: TRBD1
abundance: -
j_gene: TRBJ1-2
v_gene: TRBV5-1
CDR3aa: CASSLGQGASGYTF
CDR3nt: TGCGCCAGCAGTCTGGGACAGGGGGCGTCGGGCTACACCTTC

d_gene: -
abundance: -
j_gene: TRBJ1-5
v_gene: TRBV28
CDR3aa: CASSPDSGYSNQPQHF
CDR3nt: TGTGCCAGCAGTCCGGACAGTGGGTATAGCAATCAGCCCCAGCATTTT

d_gene: TRBD2
abundance: -
j_gene: TRBJ2-1
v_gene: TRBV19
CDR3aa: CASSIGEGLEQFF
CDR3nt: TGTGCCAGTAGTATTGGGGAGGGGTTGGAGCAGTTCTTC

d_gene: TRBD1
abundance: once
j_gene: TRBJ1-2
v_gene: TRBV18
CDR3aa: CASSVQGAHGYTF
CDR3nt: TGTGCCAGCTCCGTACAGGGGGCTCATGGCTACACCTTC

d_gene: -
abundance: -
j_gene: TRBJ1-5
v_gene: TRBV28
CDR3aa: CASSLRSGSSNQPQHF
CDR3nt: TGTGCCAGCAGTTTGCGTTCGGGGTCCTCAAATCAGCCCCAGCATTTT

d_gene: -
abundance: -
j_gene: TRBJ2-3
v_gene: TRBV7-8
CDR3aa: CASSLVARHTDTQYF
CDR3nt: TGTGCCAGCAGCTTAGTAGCGCGACACACAGATACGCAGTATTTT

d_gene: -
abundance: once
j_gene: TRBJ2-1
v_gene: TRBV3-1/TRBV3-2
CDR3aa: CASSPPLADNEQFF
CDR3nt: TGTGCCAGCAGCCCGCCCCTGGCAGACAATGAGCAGTTCTTC

d_gene: TRBD2
abundance: -
j_gene: TRBJ2-3
v_gene: TRBV4-1
CDR3aa: CASSRLLAGDGDTQYF
CDR3nt: TGCGCCAGCAGCCGATTACTAGCGGGAGACGGAGATACGCAGTATTTT

d_gene: -
abundance: -
j_gene: TRBJ2-5
v_gene: TRBV28
CDR3aa: CASSWDTETQYF
CDR3nt: TGTGCCAGCAGTTGGGACACGGAGACCCAGTACTTC

d_gene: -
abundance: -
j_gene: TRBJ2-2
v_gene: TRBV24-1
CDR3aa: CATSKLNTGELFF
CDR3nt: TGTGCCACCAGTAAACTTAACACCGGGGAGCTGTTTTTT

d_gene: TRBD1
abundance: -
j_gene: TRBJ1-5
v_gene: TRBV2
CDR3aa: CASRASTGAGNQPQHF
CDR3nt: TGTGCCAGCAGGGCTAGTACAGGGGCGGGCAATCAGCCCCAGCATTTT

d_gene: -
abundance: -
j_gene: TRBJ1-2
v_gene: TRBV24-1
CDR3aa: CATSDSPGNKGYTF
CDR3nt: TGTGCCACCAGTGATTCCCCAGGGAATAAGGGCTACACCTTC